This TCR beta chain was observed in a study of blood T cells in healthy people across ages (dated by TCRdb to the mid-2010s). About the full investigation: In model experiments, template switching captured roughly one uniquely barcoded TCR beta cDNA molecule for every two T cells. Using deep sequencing normalized with unique cDNA molecular identifiers, the study measured how TCR beta repertoire diversity changes with age. Donors were grouped into four age groups: young (average roughly 17 years), middle-aged (39), aged (around 56) and long-lived (around 82). To avoid experimental bias, donors of different ages were distributed randomly across sequencing lanes. The study analyzed two additional independent replicas of 1 million unique cDNA reads from the same blood draw for two donors, one aged 18 to 30 and one aged 80 or older. Study-wide conclusions, independent of this receptor: Compared with the aged group, the long-lived group had more naive CD4+ T cells, fewer expanded clones and increased TCR diversity, suggesting age selection. As age increased, observed TCR beta diversity per million T cells dropped in a roughly linear way, and a significant reduction was already evident by age around 41. Conclusive comparison of naive and antigen-experienced compartments was prevented by the profiling of bulk unsorted PBMCs. A strong correlation was found between observed TCR beta diversity and the percentage of naive T cells measured by flow cytometry. Estimates of total diversity from one million sequenced T cells were regarded as lower bounds and underestimates. Donor CMV infection status was unknown, potentially confounding age-related changes in expanded clonotypes.

Systemically healthy Caucasian individuals from Russia, 35 to 40 in total and aged roughly 6 to 95 years, were included as donors. Around 10 milliliters of peripheral blood were collected from each donor into EDTA-treated Vacutainer tubes. Ficoll-Paque density-gradient centrifugation was used to isolate PBMCs, with at least 6 million per sample. Trizol reagent was used to extract total RNA from the PBMCs, yielding at least 6 micrograms per sample. The percentages of naive CD45RAhigh/CD27high T cells were determined by flow cytometry on a PBMC aliquot from every donor. For this clonotype: Its target antigen remains unknown. No qualities accompany the bases; no much larger clone lies one base away.

V is pared back by 3 bases and J by 9 bases, with 18 bases lying between the germline termini. From the cysteine through the phenylalanine, the CDR3 covers 15 amino acids. Only the CDR3 part of the read is kept: 45 bases, read in frame from the first base. Taken from the germline V gene, the CDR1 and CDR2 loops are KGHSH and LQKENI. Libraries were prepared through 5' RACE. TCRdb lists the instrument as Illumina HiSeq 2500. A second roughly 6 to 12 cycle PCR used a sample-barcoded 5' primer and a J-beta primer mix. A unique molecular identifier was introduced onto each TCR beta cDNA molecule by a template-switch 5' adaptor carrying 12 random nucleotides. At least 2.5 million CDR3-containing paired-end reads were obtained from each sample. First-strand cDNA synthesis was performed from all RNA using the Mint cDNA synthesis kit, with priming by a TRBC-specific oligonucleotide. Following uracil-DNA glycosylase treatment, a first 18-cycle PCR with universal primers M1SS and BC2_uni_R was performed on all cDNA. The published analysis was carried out like this. For normalization, 1 million high-quality reads were randomly selected from each sample, with every read carrying a distinct molecular identifier. Reads with shared molecular identifiers were discarded instead of being binned into consensus sequences. MiTCR, set to a Q25 quality threshold and the strictest error-elimination algorithm, was used for CDR3 identification, clonotype clustering and error correction. Lower-bound total TCR beta diversity was estimated with a nonparametric unseen species model using Euler transformation. TCRdb's own reprocessing of the public reads used fastp at Q25 and MiXCR and kept productive beta chains. Each entry is one CDR3 protein sequence, shown with its most common DNA and genes. The V and J calls were determined by TCRdb, not by the authors. In all, the sample holds 2 million or so distinct CDR3 sequences, and 49% of those were seen once. The top ten clonotypes cover 2% to 2.5% of the sample.

The sequenced sample consisted of blood. In this chain, TRBV18 is recombined with TRBJ2-1; matching of 6 bases hints at TRBD2 as the D gene. This clonotype originated in a woman aged 40 to 55 in good health. The CDR3 here reads CASSPPGEAPGEQFF. The nucleotide sequence reads as follows: TGTGCCAGCTCACCGCCGGGGGAGGCTCCAGGTGAGCAGTTCTTC.